The 22 T cell receptor beta chains below come from one sample, sequenced in a study of blood T cell repertoires in COVID-19. Only in-frame clones appear in the TCRdb table, and some are missing; sequencing was by immunoSEQ multiplex PCR. This sample yields over 130,000 clones, of which 84% are seen a single time; about 8.9% belongs to the top ten. The sample was peripheral blood. Receptor source: a man younger than 45 with COVID-19, enrolled during active disease.

The CDR3 DNA sequence: TGTGCCAGCAGTTACTCGGCAGGGAACACTGAAGCTTTCTTT. It codes for CASSYSAGNTEAFF. The chain recombines TRBV6-2 or TRBV6-3 with TRBJ1-1; D remains unclear. The CDR3 sequence is 14 residues long. CDR1 and CDR2 from the germline V gene are MNHEY and SVGEGT. The V end was cut by 0 bases, the J end by 1 base, with 6 bases between.

The gene calls are TRBV7-2 and TRBJ2-7; a weak D match, TRBD2 (7 bases). CDR3 length: 15 residues. V dropped 4 bases and J dropped 2 bases, with 15 bases sitting between them. Germline CDR1 SGHTA, CDR2 FQGNSA. CDR3 DNA sequence: TGTGCCAGCAGCTCGGGGGGCACAGTGACCTACGAGCAGTACTTC. Protein: CASSSGGTVTYEQYF. Drawing the rest from reference TRBV7-2 and TRBJ2-7, the complete variable domain is GAGVSQSPSNKVTEKGKDVELRCDPISGHTALYWYRQSLGQGLEFLIYFQGNSAPDKSGLPSDRFSAERTGGSVSTLTIQRTQQEDSAVYLCASSSGGTVTYEQYFGPGTRLTVT.

This chain links TRBV7-6 with TRBJ1-6; unclear D gene. The CDR3 totals 13 residues. CDR1 and CDR2 from the germline V gene are SGHVS and FNYEAQ. The ends were cut back, 5 bases at V and 8 bases at J, with 10 bases in the middle. CDR3 nucleotide sequence: TGTGCCAGCAGCACGGGGAGTCATTCACCCCTCCACTTT. It codes for CASSTGSHSPLHF.

The gene calls are TRBV6-5 and TRBJ1-3, with TRBD1 as a possible D gene (6 bases). V lost 6 bases to trimming and J lost 3 bases, with 15 bases between them. Germline V gene sequence: CDR1 MNHEY, CDR2 SVGAGI. This CDR3 is built from 15 residues. The DNA for the CDR3 is TGTGCCAGCAGAAGAGCGCAGGGGTTTGGAAACACCATATATTTT. It translates to CASRRAQGFGNTIYF.

The rearrangement joins TRBV6-5 to TRBJ1-4; D unresolved. This CDR3 is built from 14 residues. Germline V gene lookup returns CDR1 MNHEY and CDR2 SVGAGI. V gave up 6 bases and J gave up 4 bases, with 12 bases separating them. CDR3 amino acids: CASRKGGGNEKLFF. CDR3 nucleotide sequence: TGTGCCAGCAGGAAGGGAGGAGGTAATGAAAAACTGTTTTTT.

This chain connects TRBV2 to TRBJ2-2; D is uncertain. This CDR3 spans 17 amino acids. The germline V gene encodes CDR1 SNHLY and CDR2 FYNNEI. Deletions cut 5 bases from V and 4 bases from J, with 20 bases between. CDR3 protein: CASSPTKLRTSTGELFF. The DNA for the CDR3 is TGTGCCAGCAGTCCTACCAAACTGAGAACCTCCACCGGGGAGCTGTTTTTT.

The chain uses TRBV11-2 and TRBJ2-7, with no clear D. CDR1 is SGHAT, CDR2 FQNNGV, per germline. V lost 1 base, J lost 2 bases, and 3 bases lay in between. This CDR3 is 12 amino acids long. The CDR3 DNA follows: TGTGCCAGCAGCTTAGCGGCCTACGAGCAGTACTTC. Amino acid sequence: CASSLAAYEQYF.

The V call is TRBV7-6, the J call TRBJ2-7; 13 bases align to TRBD2. The CDR3 loop spans 15 amino acids. Per germline, CDR1 SGHVS and CDR2 FNYEAQ. Germline trimming cut 5 bases from V and 6 bases from J; bases unmatched to any gene: 7. CDR3 nucleotide sequence: TGTGCCAGCAGCCGCGGACTAGCGGGAGAGGGCGAGCAGTACTTC. It specifies CASSRGLAGEGEQYF.

The chain combines TRBV5-4 with TRBJ2-3; D unclear. V was clipped by 0 bases and J by 7 bases, with 6 bases between them. This CDR3 is 12 amino acids long. CDR1 is SGHNT, CDR2 YYREEE, per germline (reference sequence). The CDR3 coding sequence is TGTGCCAGCAGCTTGGATAGATATACGCAGTATTTT. The encoded protein is CASSLDRYTQYF.

The chain combines TRBV9 with TRBJ2-2; TRBD1 matches at 7 bases. The CDR3 contains 19 residues. The germline V gene has CDR1 SGDLS and CDR2 YYNGEE. Germline trimming cut 0 bases from V and 7 bases from J; bases unmatched to any gene: 18. The CDR3 nucleotides read TGTGCCAGCAGCGTAGGTAGTCTTCCCGGGACAGTATACAGCGGGGAGCTGTTTTTT. Translated: CASSVGSLPGTVYSGELFF.

This clone has a handful of counts. J is TRBJ2-5 and V is TRBV2, with 7 bases matching TRBD1. V gave up 8 bases and J gave up 1 base; unmatched junction bases: 7. CDR3 length: 14 residues. CDR1 is SNHLY, CDR2 FYNNEI, per germline. DNA of the CDR3: TGTGCCAGCCGGTCCAGGGGGACCCAAGAGACCCAGTACTTC. This gives the protein CASRSRGTQETQYF.

V usage is TRBV2 and J usage is TRBJ1-5; D remains ambiguous. This CDR3 region has 14 residues. Germline-derived CDR1 and CDR2 are SNHLY and FYNNEI. The V end was cut by 4 bases, the J end by 2 bases, with 9 bases between. The CDR3 here is CASSGSEGNQPQHF. DNA for the CDR3: TGTGCCAGCAGTGGATCAGAAGGCAATCAGCCCCAGCATTTT.

The chain recombines TRBV5-4 with TRBJ2-1; perhaps TRBD2 as D (5 bases). The CDR3 consists of 15 residues. The V end was cut by 5 bases, the J end by 1 base, with 13 bases between. Germline V gene lookup returns CDR1 SGHNT and CDR2 YYREEE (reference sequence). The CDR3 region is CASSYFQRSYNEQFF. The DNA of the CDR3 is TGTGCCAGCAGTTATTTCCAGCGGTCCTACAATGAGCAGTTCTTC.

V and J are TRBV6-5 and TRBJ1-5; 9 bases are a match to TRBD1. Losses at the gene ends were 5 bases for V and 9 bases for J; bases not matched to a gene: 8. Germline CDR1 MNHEY, CDR2 SVGAGI. The CDR3 consists of 14 residues. The CDR3 DNA reads as TGTGCCAGCAGTCTTGGGACAGGGAATGGGCCCCAGCATTTT. Translating it yields CASSLGTGNGPQHF.

The rearrangement uses TRBV27 and TRBJ2-3; 12 bases align to TRBD1. V was clipped by 6 bases and J by 4 bases; unmatched bases: 5. Germline V gene sequence: CDR1 MNHEY, CDR2 SMNVEV (reference sequence). The CDR3 runs to 15 residues. Here the CDR3 DNA reads TGTGCCAGCAGCGCAGGGACAGGGGGCGCAGATACGCAGTATTTT. Encoded protein: CASSAGTGGADTQYF.

The chain joins TRBV2 to TRBJ1-4, with TRBD1 matching over 7 bases. CDR3 size: 15 residues. Germline V CDR1 and CDR2: SNHLY, FYNNEI. Trimming at V came to 6 bases and at J to 0 bases, leaving 4 bases not matched to a gene. CDR3 sequence: CASSAGQATNEKLFF. The CDR3 bases are TGTGCCAGCAGCGCAGGACAGGCAACTAATGAAAAACTGTTTTTT.

The genes are TRBV11-2 and TRBJ2-3; 8 bases match TRBD2. The CDR3 contains 14 residues. Germline CDR1 reads SGHAT; CDR2 reads FQNNGV. The V and J ends lost 5 bases and 6 bases, in that order; junction bases with no gene match: 7. DNA for the CDR3: TGTGCCAGCAGCCCCAGCGGGAGCTCTGATACGCAGTATTTT. This gives the protein CASSPSGSSDTQYF.

This chain links TRBV28 with TRBJ2-3; weak D call: TRBD2 (6 bases). The germline gives CDR1 MDHEN, CDR2 SYDVKM. The V end was cut by 5 bases, the J end by 0 bases, with 12 bases between. The length of the CDR3 is 15 residues. The CDR3 sequence is CASSLSGLSTDTQYF. The CDR3 DNA is TGTGCCAGCAGTCTTTCGGGACTTAGCACAGATACGCAGTATTTT. Supplemented by reference TRBV28 and TRBJ2-3, the full variable domain reads DVKVTQSSRYLVKRTGEKVFLECVQDMDHENMFWYRQDPGLGLRLIYFSYDVKMKEKGDIPEGYSVSREKKERFSLILESASTNQTSMYLCASSLSGLSTDTQYFGPGTRLTVL.

The chain uses TRBV7-4 and TRBJ2-1; no clear D gene. Germline assignment: CDR1 SGHVT and CDR2 SQSDAQ. This CDR3 comprises 16 residues. V lost 5 bases and J 0 bases, leaving 14 bases between the germline ends. The CDR3 is CASSTKARGSYNEQFF. The DNA for the CDR3 is TGTGCCAGCAGCACTAAAGCTCGCGGCTCCTACAATGAGCAGTTCTTC. Variable domain in full (rest from reference TRBV7-4 and TRBJ2-1): GAGVSQSPRYKVAKRGRDVALRCDSISGHVTLYWYRQTLGQGSEVLTYSQSDAQRDKSGRPSGRFSAERPERSVSTLKIQRTEQGDSAVYLCASSTKARGSYNEQFFGPGTRLTVL.

This rearrangement joins TRBV30 to TRBJ1-1; D is uncertain. The CDR3 spans 13 residues. V lost 0 bases and J lost 10, with 15 bases in between. Germline-derived CDR1 and CDR2 are GTSNPN and SVGIG (reference sequence). CDR3 region: CAWSVERSLGAFF. For the CDR3, the DNA is TGTGCCTGGAGTGTAGAGAGGTCGCTCGGAGCTTTCTTT. The complete variable domain, with remaining parts taken from reference TRBV30 and TRBJ1-1, reads SQTIHQWPATLVQPVGSPLSLECTVEGTSNPNLYWYRQAAGRGLQLLFYSVGIGQISSEVPQNLSASRPQDRQFILSSKKLLLSDSGFYLCAWSVERSLGAFFGQGTRLTVV.

This sequence joins TRBV28 and TRBJ1-5, with unresolved D. The CDR3 contains 12 residues. V was pared by 7 bases and J by 7 bases, with 11 bases between. Looked up from germline, CDR1 is MDHEN and CDR2 is SYDVKM. The CDR3 DNA reads TGTGCCAGCACAAACCAGTGGCAGCCCCAGCATTTT. Translated: CASTNQWQPQHF.

The V gene is TRBV28, the J gene TRBJ2-5, with 9 bases fitting TRBD1. The ends lost 4 bases at V and 5 bases at J; junction bases unmatched: 8. There are 15 residues in the CDR3. Germline V CDR1 and CDR2: MDHEN, SYDVKM. CDR3 amino acids: CASSSPGTGRETQYF. CDR3 nucleotide sequence: TGTGCCAGCAGTTCCCCCGGGACAGGGCGGGAGACCCAGTACTTC.